This T cell receptor beta chain was observed in a study of T cell responses to AZD1222 COVID-19 vaccine. Method: immunoSEQ multiplex PCR; TCRdb's copy keeps in-frame clones and lacks some. The sample holds 95,000 to 150,000 clones, 80% to 90% seen once. Trimming took off 4 bases at V and 6 bases at J, with 11 bases between the two ends. The length of the CDR3 is 14 residues. From germline, CDR1 is SGDLS and CDR2 YYNGEE. The sequence was obtained from an adult in good health. The sequencing used peripheral blood, collected on day 0 of AZD1222 vaccination. The chain employs TRBV9 and TRBJ1-6; D is uncertain. CDR3 amino acids: CASSMSGINSPLHF. The CDR3 DNA follows: TGTGCCAGCAGCATGAGTGGTATTAATTCACCCCTCCACTTT.